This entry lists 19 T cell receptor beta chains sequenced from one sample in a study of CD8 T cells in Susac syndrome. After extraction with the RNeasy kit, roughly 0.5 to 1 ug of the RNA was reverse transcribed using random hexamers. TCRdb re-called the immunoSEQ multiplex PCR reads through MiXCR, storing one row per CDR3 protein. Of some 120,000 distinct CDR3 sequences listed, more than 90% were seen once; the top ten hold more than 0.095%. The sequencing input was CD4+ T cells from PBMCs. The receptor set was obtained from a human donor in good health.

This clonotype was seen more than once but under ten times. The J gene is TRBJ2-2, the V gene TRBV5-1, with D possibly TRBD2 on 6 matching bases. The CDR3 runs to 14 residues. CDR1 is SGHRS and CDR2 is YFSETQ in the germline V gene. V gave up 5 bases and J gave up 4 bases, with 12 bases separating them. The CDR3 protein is CASSAGLPTGELFF. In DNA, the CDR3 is TGCGCCAGCAGTGCGGGACTTCCCACCGGGGAGCTGTTTTTT.

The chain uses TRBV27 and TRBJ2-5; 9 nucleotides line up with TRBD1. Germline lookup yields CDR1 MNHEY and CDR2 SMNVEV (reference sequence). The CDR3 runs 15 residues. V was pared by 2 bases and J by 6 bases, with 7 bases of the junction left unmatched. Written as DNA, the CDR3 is TGTGCCAGCAGTTTACAGGGACAGGGCGGGCAGACCCAGTACTTC. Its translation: CASSLQGQGGQTQYF.

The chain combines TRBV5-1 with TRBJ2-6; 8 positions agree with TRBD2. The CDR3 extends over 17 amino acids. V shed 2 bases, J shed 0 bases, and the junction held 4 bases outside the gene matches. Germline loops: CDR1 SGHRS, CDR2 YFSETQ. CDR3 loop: CASSLPGGSSGANVLTF. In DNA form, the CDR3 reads TGCGCCAGCAGCTTACCGGGGGGGAGCTCTGGGGCCAACGTCCTGACTTTC. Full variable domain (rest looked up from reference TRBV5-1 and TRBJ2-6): KAGVTQTPRYLIKTRGQQVTLSCSPISGHRSVSWYQQTPGQGLQFLFEYFSETQRNKGNFPGRFSGRQFSNSRSEMNVSTLELGDSALYLCASSLPGGSSGANVLTFGAGSRLTVL.

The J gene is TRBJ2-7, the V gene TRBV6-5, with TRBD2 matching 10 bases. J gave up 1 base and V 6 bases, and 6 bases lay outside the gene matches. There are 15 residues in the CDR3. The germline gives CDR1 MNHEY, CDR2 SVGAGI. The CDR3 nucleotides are TGTGCCAGCAGGGGGACTAGCGCGATTTCCTACGAGCAGTACTTC. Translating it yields CASRGTSAISYEQYF.

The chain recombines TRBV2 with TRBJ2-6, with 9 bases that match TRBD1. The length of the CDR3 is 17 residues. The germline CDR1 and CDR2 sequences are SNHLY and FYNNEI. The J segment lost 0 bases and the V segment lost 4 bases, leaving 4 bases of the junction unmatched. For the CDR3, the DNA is TGTGCCAGCAGTGCAACAGGGGGCCCCTCTGGGGCCAACGTCCTGACTTTC. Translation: CASSATGGPSGANVLTF.

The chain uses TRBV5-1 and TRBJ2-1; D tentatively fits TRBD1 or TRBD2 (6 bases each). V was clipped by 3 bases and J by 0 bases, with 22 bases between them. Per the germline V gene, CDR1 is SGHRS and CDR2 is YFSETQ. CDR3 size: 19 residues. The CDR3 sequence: CASSSDGLGGALSYNEQFF. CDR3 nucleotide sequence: TGCGCCAGCAGCTCGGACGGTCTGGGGGGCGCCCTCTCCTACAATGAGCAGTTCTTC.

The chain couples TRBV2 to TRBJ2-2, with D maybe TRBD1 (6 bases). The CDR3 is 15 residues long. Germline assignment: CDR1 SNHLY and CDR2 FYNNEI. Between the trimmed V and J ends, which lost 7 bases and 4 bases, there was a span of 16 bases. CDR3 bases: TGTGCCAGCACGGTTACCGGGACACCCACCGGGGAGCTGTTTTTT. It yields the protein CASTVTGTPTGELFF.

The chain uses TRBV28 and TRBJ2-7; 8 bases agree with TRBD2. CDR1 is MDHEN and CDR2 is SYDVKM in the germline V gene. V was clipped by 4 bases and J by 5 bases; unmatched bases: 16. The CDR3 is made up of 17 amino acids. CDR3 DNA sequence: TGTGCCAGCAGTTCCCCTCTGGGGAGCGGGGGTACCCACGAGCAGTACTTC. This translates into CASSSPLGSGGTHEQYF.

CDR3 DNA: TGTGCCAGCAGCTCCCCGGGACTAGCGGGAGGAAGCACAGATACGCAGTATTTT. As protein: CASSSPGLAGGSTDTQYF. The gene calls are TRBV7-9 and TRBJ2-3; TRBD2 agrees at 15 bases. The CDR3 sequence is 18 residues long. V lost 4 bases, J lost 0 bases, and 5 bases stayed unmatched. Germline CDR1 is SEHNR and CDR2 is FQNEAQ (reference sequence).

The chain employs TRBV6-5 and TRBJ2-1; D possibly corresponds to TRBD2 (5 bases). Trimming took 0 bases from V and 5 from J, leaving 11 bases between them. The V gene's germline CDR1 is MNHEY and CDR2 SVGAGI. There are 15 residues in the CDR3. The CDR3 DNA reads TGTGCCAGCAGTTACTCGCGTTGGGAGAACAATGAGCAGTTCTTC. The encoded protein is CASSYSRWENNEQFF.

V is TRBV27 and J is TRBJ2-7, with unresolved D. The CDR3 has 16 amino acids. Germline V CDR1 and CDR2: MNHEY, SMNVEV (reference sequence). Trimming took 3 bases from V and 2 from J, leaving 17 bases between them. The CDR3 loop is CASSLTPKGRPYEQYF. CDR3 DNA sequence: TGTGCCAGCAGTTTGACCCCAAAGGGCCGACCCTACGAGCAGTACTTC.

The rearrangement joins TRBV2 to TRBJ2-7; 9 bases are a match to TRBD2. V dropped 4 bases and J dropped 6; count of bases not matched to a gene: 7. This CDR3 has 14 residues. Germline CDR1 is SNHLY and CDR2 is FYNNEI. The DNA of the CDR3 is TGTGCCAGCAGTGGAGGGACTAGCCCGGCCGAGCAGTACTTC. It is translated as CASSGGTSPAEQYF.

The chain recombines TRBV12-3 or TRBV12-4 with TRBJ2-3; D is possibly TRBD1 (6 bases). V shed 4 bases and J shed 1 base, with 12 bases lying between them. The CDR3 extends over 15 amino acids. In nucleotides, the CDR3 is TGTGCCAGCAGTTCGAACAGGGACGGCACAGATACGCAGTATTTT. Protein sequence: CASSSNRDGTDTQYF.

The CDR3 spells CASNLLTRDGYTF. The CDR3 nucleotides are TGTGCCAGCAACTTACTGACCCGGGATGGCTACACCTTC. J is TRBJ1-2 and V is TRBV28, with D unclear. The V end lost 7 bases, the J end lost 6 bases, and 15 bases lay between the germline ends. This CDR3 comprises 13 residues. Germline V gives CDR1 MDHEN, CDR2 SYDVKM.

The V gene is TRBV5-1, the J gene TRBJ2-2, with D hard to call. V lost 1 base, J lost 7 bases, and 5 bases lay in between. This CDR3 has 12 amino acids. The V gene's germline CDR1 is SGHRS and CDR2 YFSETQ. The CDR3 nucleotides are TGCGCCAGCAGCTTGAGGGTCGGGGAGCTGTTTTTT. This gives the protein CASSLRVGELFF. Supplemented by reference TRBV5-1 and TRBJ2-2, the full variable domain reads KAGVTQTPRYLIKTRGQQVTLSCSPISGHRSVSWYQQTPGQGLQFLFEYFSETQRNKGNFPGRFSGRQFSNSRSEMNVSTLELGDSALYLCASSLRVGELFFGEGSRLTVL.

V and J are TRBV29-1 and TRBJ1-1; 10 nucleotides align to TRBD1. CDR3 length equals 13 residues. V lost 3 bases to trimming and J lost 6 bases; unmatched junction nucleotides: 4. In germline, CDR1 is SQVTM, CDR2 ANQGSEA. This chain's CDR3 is CSVEGQGFAEAFF. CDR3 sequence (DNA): TGCAGCGTTGAGGGACAGGGGTTCGCTGAAGCTTTCTTT.

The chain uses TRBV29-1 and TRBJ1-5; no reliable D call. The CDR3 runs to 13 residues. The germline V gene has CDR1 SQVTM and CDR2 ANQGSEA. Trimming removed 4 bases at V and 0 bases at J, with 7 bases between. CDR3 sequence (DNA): TGCAGCGTTGGTTGGAGTAGCAATCAGCCCCAGCATTTT. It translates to CSVGWSSNQPQHF.

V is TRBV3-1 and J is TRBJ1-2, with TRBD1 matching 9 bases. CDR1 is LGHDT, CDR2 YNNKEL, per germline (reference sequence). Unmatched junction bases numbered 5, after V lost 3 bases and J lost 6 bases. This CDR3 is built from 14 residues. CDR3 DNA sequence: TGTGCCAGCAGCCAGTCCGGGACAGGGAATGGCTACACCTTC. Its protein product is CASSQSGTGNGYTF.

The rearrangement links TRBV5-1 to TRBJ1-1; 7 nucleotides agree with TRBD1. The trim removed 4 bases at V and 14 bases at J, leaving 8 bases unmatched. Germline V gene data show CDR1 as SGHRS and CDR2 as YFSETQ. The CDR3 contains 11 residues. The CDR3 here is CASSPGQALFF. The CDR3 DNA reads TGCGCCAGCAGCCCTGGACAGGCACTCTTCTTT.